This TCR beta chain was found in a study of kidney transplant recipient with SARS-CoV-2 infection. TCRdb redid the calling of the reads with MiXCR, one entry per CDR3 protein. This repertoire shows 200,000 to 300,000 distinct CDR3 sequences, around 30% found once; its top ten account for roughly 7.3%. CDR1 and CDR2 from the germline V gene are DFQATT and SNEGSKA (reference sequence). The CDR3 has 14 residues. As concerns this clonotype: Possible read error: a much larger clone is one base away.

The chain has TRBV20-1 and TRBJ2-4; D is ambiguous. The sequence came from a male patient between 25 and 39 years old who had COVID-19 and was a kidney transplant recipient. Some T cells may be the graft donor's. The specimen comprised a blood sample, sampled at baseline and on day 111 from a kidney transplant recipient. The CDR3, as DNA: TGCAGTGCTAGTCCCCCCGAACAGTACTACGAGCAGTGCTTC. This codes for CSASPPEQYYEQCF.